The rows below give T cell receptor beta chains drawn from one sample of a study of T cell responses to AZD1222 COVID-19 vaccine. The table came from immunoSEQ multiplex PCR; TCRdb's copy has only in-frame clones and leaves some out. The sample lists 90,000 to 120,000 clones, around 92% occurring once. Material: peripheral blood, obtained on day 0 of AZD1222 vaccination. The receptors originated from an adult in good health. CDR3s include the opening cysteine and the closing phenylalanine or tryptophan. The order of the fields is CDR3 length, V gene, J gene, clone size, D gene, CDR3 protein, CDR3 DNA. D genes are given only for firm matches. The size of a clone is reported for some rows only, either as once, few or many, or as a class for expanded clones.

cdr3_length: 15
v_call: TRBV27
j_call: TRBJ1-2
clone_size: few
d_call: NA
cdr3_aa: CASSNSGPGDYGYTF
cdr3_nt: TGTGCCAGCAGTAATTCCGGTCCAGGGGATTATGGCTACACCTTC

cdr3_length: 17
v_call: TRBV24-1
j_call: TRBJ1-2
clone_size: once
d_call: NA
cdr3_aa: CATSDSGTGEPAYGYTF
cdr3_nt: TGTGCCACCAGTGATTCCGGGACTGGCGAACCCGCATATGGCTACACCTTC

cdr3_length: 15
v_call: TRBV28
j_call: TRBJ1-5
clone_size: NA
d_call: NA
cdr3_aa: CASSKLLAGNQPQHF
cdr3_nt: TGTGCCAGCAGTAAACTTTTGGCGGGAAATCAGCCCCAGCATTTT

cdr3_length: 14
v_call: TRBV7-2
j_call: TRBJ2-7
clone_size: NA
d_call: TRBD2
cdr3_aa: CASSLKAGRDEQYF
cdr3_nt: TGTGCCAGCAGCTTAAAAGCGGGAAGGGACGAGCAGTACTTC

cdr3_length: 15
v_call: TRBV3-1/TRBV3-2
j_call: TRBJ2-7
clone_size: NA
d_call: TRBD2
cdr3_aa: CASSPWGGTSYEQYF
cdr3_nt: TGTGCCAGCAGCCCCTGGGGGGGTACCTCCTACGAGCAGTACTTC

cdr3_length: 15
v_call: TRBV5-4
j_call: TRBJ1-6
clone_size: NA
d_call: NA
cdr3_aa: CASSFKDGPGSPLHF
cdr3_nt: TGTGCCAGCAGCTTCAAGGACGGGCCGGGTTCACCCCTCCACTTT

cdr3_length: 14
v_call: TRBV7-9
j_call: TRBJ1-6
clone_size: once
d_call: NA
cdr3_aa: CASSWWTLNSPLHF
cdr3_nt: TGTGCCAGCAGCTGGTGGACCCTTAATTCACCCCTCCACTTT

cdr3_length: 16
v_call: TRBV3-1/TRBV3-2
j_call: TRBJ2-2
clone_size: NA
d_call: TRBD2
cdr3_aa: CASSPHGGRGTGELFF
cdr3_nt: TGTGCCAGCAGCCCCCACGGCGGGAGGGGCACCGGGGAGCTGTTTTTT

cdr3_length: 13
v_call: TRBV5-1
j_call: TRBJ2-1
clone_size: NA
d_call: NA
cdr3_aa: CASSLLGSLEQFF
cdr3_nt: TGCGCCAGCAGCTTGTTGGGTAGCCTTGAGCAGTTCTTC

cdr3_length: 18
v_call: TRBV4-1
j_call: TRBJ2-3
clone_size: NA
d_call: TRBD2
cdr3_aa: CASSQQGRRGGSTDTQYF
cdr3_nt: TGCGCCAGCAGCCAGCAAGGGCGGAGGGGAGGGAGTACAGATACGCAGTATTTT

cdr3_length: 18
v_call: TRBV5-1
j_call: TRBJ2-3
clone_size: NA
d_call: TRBD2
cdr3_aa: CASSLGGTSDTSTDTQYF
cdr3_nt: TGCGCCAGCAGCTTGGGGGGCACTAGCGACACTAGCACAGATACGCAGTATTTT

cdr3_length: 15
v_call: TRBV5-4
j_call: TRBJ1-4
clone_size: NA
d_call: TRBD1
cdr3_aa: CASSSSRDRVQKLFF
cdr3_nt: TGTGCCAGCAGCTCGTCCCGGGACAGGGTCCAAAAACTGTTTTTT

cdr3_length: 12
v_call: TRBV12-3/TRBV12-4
j_call: TRBJ2-5
clone_size: NA
d_call: NA
cdr3_aa: CASRENEGTQYF
cdr3_nt: TGTGCCAGCCGGGAGAACGAGGGGACCCAGTACTTC

cdr3_length: 14
v_call: TRBV28
j_call: TRBJ1-1
clone_size: NA
d_call: NA
cdr3_aa: CASSLARPRAEAFF
cdr3_nt: TGTGCCAGCAGTTTAGCCAGGCCGAGGGCTGAAGCTTTCTTT

cdr3_length: 14
v_call: TRBV2
j_call: TRBJ1-1
clone_size: NA
d_call: TRBD1
cdr3_aa: CASRRQGTNTEAFF
cdr3_nt: TGTGCCAGCAGGAGACAGGGTACGAACACTGAAGCTTTCTTT

cdr3_length: 14
v_call: TRBV7-2
j_call: TRBJ1-1
clone_size: NA
d_call: TRBD1
cdr3_aa: CASSSLTGADEAFF
cdr3_nt: TGTGCCAGCAGCTCCTTGACAGGGGCAGATGAAGCTTTCTTT

cdr3_length: 15
v_call: TRBV7-9
j_call: TRBJ2-7
clone_size: NA
d_call: NA
cdr3_aa: CASSLLYEDSNEQYF
cdr3_nt: TGTGCCAGCAGCTTATTATATGAGGACTCTAACGAGCAGTACTTC

cdr3_length: 15
v_call: TRBV9
j_call: TRBJ1-3
clone_size: NA
d_call: TRBD1
cdr3_aa: CASSPGQGDGNTIYF
cdr3_nt: TGTGCCAGCAGCCCCGGACAGGGCGACGGAAACACCATATATTTT

cdr3_length: 13
v_call: TRBV6-5
j_call: TRBJ1-5
clone_size: once
d_call: NA
cdr3_aa: CASSLRVDQPQHF
cdr3_nt: TGTGCCAGCAGCCTCAGGGTTGATCAGCCCCAGCATTTT

cdr3_length: 16
v_call: TRBV10-1
j_call: TRBJ1-5
clone_size: NA
d_call: NA
cdr3_aa: CASSEPNLDGNQPQHF
cdr3_nt: TGCGCCAGCAGTGAGCCCAATCTGGACGGCAATCAGCCCCAGCATTTT

cdr3_length: 11
v_call: TRBV19
j_call: TRBJ2-7
clone_size: NA
d_call: NA
cdr3_aa: CASSHQYEQYF
cdr3_nt: TGTGCCAGTAGCCACCAGTACGAGCAGTACTTC

cdr3_length: 13
v_call: TRBV7-9
j_call: TRBJ2-7
clone_size: NA
d_call: NA
cdr3_aa: CASSQNTAYEQYF
cdr3_nt: TGTGCCAGCAGCCAAAATACAGCCTACGAGCAGTACTTC

cdr3_length: 14
v_call: TRBV5-1
j_call: TRBJ2-7
clone_size: NA
d_call: TRBD2
cdr3_aa: CASSPGRTNYEQYF
cdr3_nt: TGCGCCAGCAGCCCCGGGAGGACCAATTACGAGCAGTACTTC

cdr3_length: 14
v_call: TRBV7-2
j_call: TRBJ1-4
clone_size: NA
d_call: NA
cdr3_aa: CASSLAGSMEKLFF
cdr3_nt: TGTGCCAGCAGCTTAGCCGGTTCAATGGAAAAACTGTTTTTT

cdr3_length: 13
v_call: TRBV28
j_call: TRBJ2-1
clone_size: NA
d_call: TRBD2
cdr3_aa: CASVLAGNNEQFF
cdr3_nt: TGTGCCAGCGTACTAGCGGGGAACAATGAGCAGTTCTTC

cdr3_length: 16
v_call: TRBV30
j_call: TRBJ1-3
clone_size: NA
d_call: NA
cdr3_aa: CAWSVMGAASGNTIYF
cdr3_nt: TGTGCCTGGAGTGTAATGGGGGCAGCGTCTGGAAACACCATATATTTT

cdr3_length: 15
v_call: TRBV7-2
j_call: TRBJ2-5
clone_size: NA
d_call: NA
cdr3_aa: CASSTYGGQQETQYF
cdr3_nt: TGTGCCAGCAGCACCTATGGCGGACAACAAGAGACCCAGTACTTC

cdr3_length: 16
v_call: TRBV6-1
j_call: TRBJ2-4
clone_size: once
d_call: NA
cdr3_aa: CASSGGAGLAKNIQYF
cdr3_nt: TGTGCCAGCAGTGGGGGGGCAGGCCTAGCCAAAAACATTCAGTACTTC

cdr3_length: 17
v_call: TRBV11-2
j_call: TRBJ2-6
clone_size: once
d_call: NA
cdr3_aa: CASSLRVGYSGANVLTF
cdr3_nt: TGTGCCAGCAGCTTACGGGTGGGGTACTCTGGGGCCAACGTCCTGACTTTC

cdr3_length: 15
v_call: TRBV7-2
j_call: TRBJ2-3
clone_size: NA
d_call: NA
cdr3_aa: CASSYYLGGTDTQYF
cdr3_nt: TGTGCCAGCAGCTATTACCTAGGGGGCACAGATACGCAGTATTTT

cdr3_length: 15
v_call: TRBV5-4
j_call: TRBJ1-6
clone_size: NA
d_call: TRBD1
cdr3_aa: CASSLGGQANSPLHF
cdr3_nt: TGTGCCAGCAGCTTGGGTGGACAGGCTAATTCACCCCTCCACTTT

cdr3_length: 13
v_call: TRBV27
j_call: TRBJ2-7
clone_size: NA
d_call: NA
cdr3_aa: CASSYRQGYEQYF
cdr3_nt: TGTGCCAGCAGTTATAGGCAGGGATACGAGCAGTACTTC

cdr3_length: 14
v_call: TRBV20-1
j_call: TRBJ2-3
clone_size: NA
d_call: TRBD2
cdr3_aa: CSASSGGGTDTQYF
cdr3_nt: TGCAGTGCTAGTTCGGGGGGTGGCACAGATACGCAGTATTTT

cdr3_length: 14
v_call: TRBV9
j_call: TRBJ1-4
clone_size: NA
d_call: NA
cdr3_aa: CASSTGRFNEKLFF
cdr3_nt: TGTGCCAGCAGCACAGGCCGCTTTAATGAAAAACTGTTTTTT

cdr3_length: 14
v_call: TRBV29-1
j_call: TRBJ2-7
clone_size: NA
d_call: NA
cdr3_aa: CSVEDTRSSYEQYF
cdr3_nt: TGCAGCGTTGAGGACACGAGGTCGAGCTACGAGCAGTACTTC

cdr3_length: 14
v_call: TRBV5-1
j_call: TRBJ1-3
clone_size: NA
d_call: TRBD1
cdr3_aa: CASSSGQGGNTIYF
cdr3_nt: TGCGCCAGCAGCTCCGGACAGGGTGGAAACACCATATATTTT

cdr3_length: 16
v_call: TRBV15
j_call: TRBJ1-3
clone_size: NA
d_call: NA
cdr3_aa: CATSRDVGISGNTIYF
cdr3_nt: TGTGCCACCAGCAGAGATGTAGGGATCTCTGGAAACACCATATATTTT

cdr3_length: 14
v_call: TRBV19
j_call: TRBJ1-2
clone_size: NA
d_call: NA
cdr3_aa: CASSSHAPNYGYTF
cdr3_nt: TGTGCCAGTAGTTCCCACGCGCCCAACTATGGCTACACCTTC

cdr3_length: 14
v_call: TRBV7-2
j_call: TRBJ2-4
clone_size: once
d_call: NA
cdr3_aa: CASSLSIAKNIQYF
cdr3_nt: TGTGCCAGCAGTTTGAGTATAGCCAAAAACATTCAGTACTTC

cdr3_length: 16
v_call: TRBV4-2
j_call: TRBJ2-1
clone_size: once
d_call: TRBD2
cdr3_aa: CASSQSSGSAYNEQFF
cdr3_nt: TGTGCCAGCAGCCAGTCGAGCGGGAGTGCCTACAATGAGCAGTTCTTC

cdr3_length: 15
v_call: TRBV19
j_call: TRBJ1-5
clone_size: NA
d_call: NA
cdr3_aa: CASSTTGTSNQPQHF
cdr3_nt: TGTGCCAGTAGTACTACAGGGACTAGCAATCAGCCCCAGCATTTT

cdr3_length: 15
v_call: TRBV11-1
j_call: TRBJ2-2
clone_size: NA
d_call: NA
cdr3_aa: CASSQLALGLGELFF
cdr3_nt: TGTGCCAGCAGCCAACTGGCTCTGGGGCTCGGGGAGCTGTTTTTT

cdr3_length: 17
v_call: TRBV7-9
j_call: TRBJ2-5
clone_size: NA
d_call: TRBD1
cdr3_aa: CASSSGQGARYQETQYF
cdr3_nt: TGTGCCAGCAGCTCGGGACAGGGGGCGAGGTACCAAGAGACCCAGTACTTC

cdr3_length: 13
v_call: TRBV7-2
j_call: TRBJ2-5
clone_size: NA
d_call: NA
cdr3_aa: CASSSPSAGTQYF
cdr3_nt: TGTGCCAGCAGTTCTCCCTCCGCGGGGACCCAGTACTTC

cdr3_length: 17
v_call: TRBV28
j_call: TRBJ1-1
clone_size: few
d_call: TRBD1
cdr3_aa: CASSLSPTGQGAAEAFF
cdr3_nt: TGTGCCAGCAGTTTAAGTCCGACGGGACAGGGGGCCGCTGAAGCTTTCTTT

cdr3_length: 9
v_call: TRBV20-1
j_call: TRBJ1-2
clone_size: NA
d_call: NA
cdr3_aa: CSALYGYTF
cdr3_nt: TGCAGTGCGCTATATGGCTACACCTTC

cdr3_length: 15
v_call: TRBV4-3
j_call: TRBJ1-4
clone_size: NA
d_call: NA
cdr3_aa: CASSPTGLLGEKLFF
cdr3_nt: TGCGCCAGCAGCCCTACAGGCCTACTAGGTGAAAAACTGTTTTTT

cdr3_length: 15
v_call: TRBV18
j_call: TRBJ2-5
clone_size: NA
d_call: NA
cdr3_aa: CASSPGGPRSETQYF
cdr3_nt: TGTGCCAGCTCCCCGGGGGGCCCCCGTTCGGAGACCCAGTACTTC

cdr3_length: 14
v_call: TRBV5-1
j_call: TRBJ2-2
clone_size: NA
d_call: TRBD1
cdr3_aa: CASSFQQGSGELFF
cdr3_nt: TGCGCCAGCAGCTTTCAACAGGGGTCCGGGGAGCTGTTTTTT

cdr3_length: 15
v_call: TRBV5-4
j_call: TRBJ2-3
clone_size: NA
d_call: NA
cdr3_aa: CASSLSRGFTDTQYF
cdr3_nt: TGTGCCAGCAGCTTGTCCAGGGGATTCACAGATACGCAGTATTTT

cdr3_length: 13
v_call: TRBV12-3/TRBV12-4
j_call: TRBJ1-6
clone_size: NA
d_call: TRBD1
cdr3_aa: CASAGQGNSPLHF
cdr3_nt: TGTGCCAGCGCCGGACAGGGGAATTCACCCCTCCACTTT

cdr3_length: 22
v_call: TRBV19
j_call: TRBJ2-7
clone_size: NA
d_call: TRBD1
cdr3_aa: CASQLPGQGTLLRTSTSYEQYF
cdr3_nt: TGTGCCAGCCAGTTACCGGGACAGGGAACCCTCTTGCGTACTTCGACCTCCTACGAGCAGTACTTC